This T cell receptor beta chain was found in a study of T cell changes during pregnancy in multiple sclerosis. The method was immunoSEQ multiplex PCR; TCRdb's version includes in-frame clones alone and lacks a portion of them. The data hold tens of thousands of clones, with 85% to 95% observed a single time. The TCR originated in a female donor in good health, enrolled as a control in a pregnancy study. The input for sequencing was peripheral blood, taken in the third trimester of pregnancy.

The CDR3 nucleotides read TGTGCCAGCAGCTTAAGACAAGCCCTAGGGGCCTATGGCTACACCTTC. Amino acid sequence: CASSLRQALGAYGYTF. The chain carries TRBV7-2 and TRBJ1-2, with D perhaps TRBD1 (5 bases). Germline assignment: CDR1 SGHTA and CDR2 FQGNSA. V lost 2 bases to trimming and J lost 4 bases, with 17 bases between them. This CDR3 has 16 amino acids. The whole variable domain, remainder taken from reference TRBV7-2 and TRBJ1-2, is GAGVSQSPSNKVTEKGKDVELRCDPISGHTALYWYRQSLGQGLEFLIYFQGNSAPDKSGLPSDRFSAERTGGSVSTLTIQRTQQEDSAVYLCASSLRQALGAYGYTFGSGTRLTVV.